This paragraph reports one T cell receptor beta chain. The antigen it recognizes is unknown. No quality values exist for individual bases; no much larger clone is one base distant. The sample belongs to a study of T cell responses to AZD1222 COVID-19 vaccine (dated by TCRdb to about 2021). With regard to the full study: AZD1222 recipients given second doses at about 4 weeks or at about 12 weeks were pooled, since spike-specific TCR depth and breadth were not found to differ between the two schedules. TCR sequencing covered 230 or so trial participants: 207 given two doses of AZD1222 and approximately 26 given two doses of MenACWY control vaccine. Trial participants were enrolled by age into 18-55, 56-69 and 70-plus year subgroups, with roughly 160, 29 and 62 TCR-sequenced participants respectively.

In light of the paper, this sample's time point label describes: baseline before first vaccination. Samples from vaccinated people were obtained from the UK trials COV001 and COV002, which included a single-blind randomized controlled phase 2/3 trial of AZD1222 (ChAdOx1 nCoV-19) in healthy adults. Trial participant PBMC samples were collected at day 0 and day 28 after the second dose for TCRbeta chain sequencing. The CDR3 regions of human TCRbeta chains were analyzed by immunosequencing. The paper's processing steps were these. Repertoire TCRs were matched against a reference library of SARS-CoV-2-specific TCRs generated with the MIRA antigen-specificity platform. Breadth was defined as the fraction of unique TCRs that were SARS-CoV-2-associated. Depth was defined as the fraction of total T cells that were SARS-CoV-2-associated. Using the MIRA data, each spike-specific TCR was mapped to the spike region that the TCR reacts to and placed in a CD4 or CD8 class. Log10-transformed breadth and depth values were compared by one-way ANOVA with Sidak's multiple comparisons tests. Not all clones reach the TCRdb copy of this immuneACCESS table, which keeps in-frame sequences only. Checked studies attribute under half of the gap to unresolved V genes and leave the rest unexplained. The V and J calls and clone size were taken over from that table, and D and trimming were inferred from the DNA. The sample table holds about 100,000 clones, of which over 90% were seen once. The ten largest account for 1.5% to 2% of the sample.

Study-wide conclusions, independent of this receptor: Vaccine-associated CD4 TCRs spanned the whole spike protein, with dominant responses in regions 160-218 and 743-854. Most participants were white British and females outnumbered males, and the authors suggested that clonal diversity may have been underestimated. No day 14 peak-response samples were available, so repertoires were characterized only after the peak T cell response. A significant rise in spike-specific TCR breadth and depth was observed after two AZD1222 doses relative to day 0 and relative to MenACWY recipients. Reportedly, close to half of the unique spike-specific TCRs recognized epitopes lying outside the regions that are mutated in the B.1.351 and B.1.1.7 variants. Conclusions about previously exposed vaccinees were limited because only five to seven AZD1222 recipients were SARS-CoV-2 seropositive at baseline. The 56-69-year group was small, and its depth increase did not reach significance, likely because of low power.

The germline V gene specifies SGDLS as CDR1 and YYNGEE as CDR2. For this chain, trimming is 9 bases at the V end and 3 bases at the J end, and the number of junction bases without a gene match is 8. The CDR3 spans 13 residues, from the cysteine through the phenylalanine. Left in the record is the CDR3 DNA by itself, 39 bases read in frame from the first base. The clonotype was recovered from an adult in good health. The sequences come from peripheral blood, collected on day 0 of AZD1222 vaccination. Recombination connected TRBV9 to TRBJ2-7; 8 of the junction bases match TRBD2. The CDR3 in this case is CATGGLVIYEQYF. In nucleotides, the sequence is TGTGCCACCGGGGGACTAGTGATCTACGAGCAGTACTTC.